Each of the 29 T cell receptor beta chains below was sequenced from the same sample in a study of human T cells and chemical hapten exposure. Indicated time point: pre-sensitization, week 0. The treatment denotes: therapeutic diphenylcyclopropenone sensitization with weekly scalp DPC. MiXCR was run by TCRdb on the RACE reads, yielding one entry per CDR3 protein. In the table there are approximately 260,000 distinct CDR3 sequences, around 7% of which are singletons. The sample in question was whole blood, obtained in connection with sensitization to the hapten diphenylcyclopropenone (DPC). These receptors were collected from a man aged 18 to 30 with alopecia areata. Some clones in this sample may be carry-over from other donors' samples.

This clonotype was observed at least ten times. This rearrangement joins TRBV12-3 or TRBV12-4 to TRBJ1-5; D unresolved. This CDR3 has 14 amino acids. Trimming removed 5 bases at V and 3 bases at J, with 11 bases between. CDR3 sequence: CASSAGGFNQPQHF. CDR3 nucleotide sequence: TGTGCCAGCAGTGCCGGCGGATTCAATCAGCCCCAGCATTTT.

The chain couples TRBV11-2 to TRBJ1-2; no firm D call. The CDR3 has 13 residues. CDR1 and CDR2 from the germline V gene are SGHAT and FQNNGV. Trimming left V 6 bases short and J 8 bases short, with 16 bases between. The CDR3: CASRPQPGAGYTF. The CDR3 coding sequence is TGTGCCAGCAGACCACAGCCCGGCGCAGGCTACACCTTC.

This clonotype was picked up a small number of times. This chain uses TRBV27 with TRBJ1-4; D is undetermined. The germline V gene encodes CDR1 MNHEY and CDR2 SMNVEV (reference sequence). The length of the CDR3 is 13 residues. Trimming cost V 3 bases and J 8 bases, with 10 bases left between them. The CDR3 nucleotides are TGTGCCAGCAGTTTGTACCGTTCGGAAAAACTGTTTTTT. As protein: CASSLYRSEKLFF.

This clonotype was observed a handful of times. CDR3 sequence: CASSSPGHQETQYF. The DNA of the CDR3 is TGTGCCAGCAGTTCCCCGGGACATCAAGAGACCCAGTACTTC. The chain joins TRBV6-5 to TRBJ2-5; D is possibly TRBD1 (6 bases). Per germline, CDR1 MNHEY and CDR2 SVGAGI. Trimming pared 4 bases from V and 2 bases from J, leaving 11 bases between. This CDR3 has 14 residues.

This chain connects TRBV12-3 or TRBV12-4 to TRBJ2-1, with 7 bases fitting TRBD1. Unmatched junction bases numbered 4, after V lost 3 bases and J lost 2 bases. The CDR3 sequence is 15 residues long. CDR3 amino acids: CASSLTTGTYNEQFF. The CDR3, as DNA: TGTGCCAGCAGTTTGACGACAGGGACCTACAATGAGCAGTTCTTC.

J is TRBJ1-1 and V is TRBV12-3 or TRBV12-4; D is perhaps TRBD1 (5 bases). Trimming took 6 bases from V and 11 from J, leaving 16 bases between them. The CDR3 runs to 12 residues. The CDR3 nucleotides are TGTGCCAGCAGCGGAGACAGCTCCCCCGCTTTCTTT. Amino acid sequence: CASSGDSSPAFF.

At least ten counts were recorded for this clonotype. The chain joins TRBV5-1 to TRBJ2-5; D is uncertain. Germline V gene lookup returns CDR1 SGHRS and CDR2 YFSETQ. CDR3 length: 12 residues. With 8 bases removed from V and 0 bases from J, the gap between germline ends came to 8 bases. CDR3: CASWRYQETQYF. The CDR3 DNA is TGCGCCAGTTGGCGGTACCAAGAGACCCAGTACTTC.

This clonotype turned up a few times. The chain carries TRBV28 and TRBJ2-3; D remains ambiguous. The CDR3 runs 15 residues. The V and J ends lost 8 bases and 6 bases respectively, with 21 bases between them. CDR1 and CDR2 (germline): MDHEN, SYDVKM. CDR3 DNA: TGTGCCAGCGTTAATGAGGTCAACGGTCCGGATACGCAGTATTTT. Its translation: CASVNEVNGPDTQYF.

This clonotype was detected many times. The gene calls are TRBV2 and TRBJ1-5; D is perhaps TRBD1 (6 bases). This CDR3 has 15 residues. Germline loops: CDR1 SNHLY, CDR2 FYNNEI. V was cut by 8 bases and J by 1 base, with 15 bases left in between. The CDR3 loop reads CASGVSGQSNQPQHF. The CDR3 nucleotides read TGTGCCAGCGGAGTGTCCGGACAGAGCAATCAGCCCCAGCATTTT.

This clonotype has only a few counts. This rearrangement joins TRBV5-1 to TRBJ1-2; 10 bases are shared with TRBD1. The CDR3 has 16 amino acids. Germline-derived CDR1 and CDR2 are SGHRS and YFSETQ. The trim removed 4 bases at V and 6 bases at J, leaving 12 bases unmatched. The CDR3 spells CASSRNSGTGDHGYTF. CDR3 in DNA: TGCGCCAGCAGCCGAAACTCCGGGACAGGGGACCATGGCTACACCTTC.

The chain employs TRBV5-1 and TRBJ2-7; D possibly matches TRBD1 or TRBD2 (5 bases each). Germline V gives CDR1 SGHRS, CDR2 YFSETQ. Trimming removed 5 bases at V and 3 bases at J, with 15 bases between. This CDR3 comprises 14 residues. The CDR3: CASRRGRAYYEQYF. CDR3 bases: TGCGCCAGCAGGAGGGGCAGAGCCTACTACGAGCAGTACTTC.

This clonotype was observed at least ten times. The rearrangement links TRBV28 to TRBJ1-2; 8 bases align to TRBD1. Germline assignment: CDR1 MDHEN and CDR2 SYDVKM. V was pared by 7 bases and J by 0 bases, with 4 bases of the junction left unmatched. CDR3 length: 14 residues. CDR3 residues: CASKWDRTNYGYTF. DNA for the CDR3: TGTGCCAGCAAATGGGACAGGACTAACTATGGCTACACCTTC.

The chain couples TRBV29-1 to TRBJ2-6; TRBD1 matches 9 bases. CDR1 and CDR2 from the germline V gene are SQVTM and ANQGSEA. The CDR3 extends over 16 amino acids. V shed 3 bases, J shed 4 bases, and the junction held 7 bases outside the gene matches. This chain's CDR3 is CSVEIQGAQGANVLTF. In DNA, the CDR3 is TGCAGCGTTGAGATACAGGGGGCGCAAGGGGCCAACGTCCTGACTTTC. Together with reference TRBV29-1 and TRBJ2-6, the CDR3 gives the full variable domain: SAVISQKPSRDICQRGTSLTIQCQVDSQVTMMFWYRQQPGQSLTLIATANQGSEATYESGFVIDKFPISRPNLTFSTLTVSNMSPEDSSIYLCSVEIQGAQGANVLTFGAGSRLTVL.

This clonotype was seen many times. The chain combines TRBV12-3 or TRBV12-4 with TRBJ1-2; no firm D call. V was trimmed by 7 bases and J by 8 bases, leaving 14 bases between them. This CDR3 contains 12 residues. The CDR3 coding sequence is TGTGCCAGCAAGAGCAGGTTTGGAGGCTACACCTTC. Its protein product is CASKSRFGGYTF.

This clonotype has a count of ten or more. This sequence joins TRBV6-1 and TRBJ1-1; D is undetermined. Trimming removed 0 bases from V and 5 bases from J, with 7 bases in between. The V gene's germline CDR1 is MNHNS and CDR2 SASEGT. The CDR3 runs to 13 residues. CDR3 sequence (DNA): TGTGCCAGCAGTGAAGCGGTGGAAACTGAAGCTTTCTTT. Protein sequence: CASSEAVETEAFF.

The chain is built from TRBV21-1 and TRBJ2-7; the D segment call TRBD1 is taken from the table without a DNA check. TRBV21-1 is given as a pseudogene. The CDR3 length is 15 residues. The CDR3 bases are TGTACCAGCAGCAACCACAAAAGGGGCCTCTACGAGCAGTACTTC. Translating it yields CTSSNHKRGLYEQYF.

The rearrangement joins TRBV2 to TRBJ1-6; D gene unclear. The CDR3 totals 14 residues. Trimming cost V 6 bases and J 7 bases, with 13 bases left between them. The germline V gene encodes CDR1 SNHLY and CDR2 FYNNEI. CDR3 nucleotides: TGTGCCAGCAGAACCGGGCTTGGGAATTCACCCCTCCACTTT. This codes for CASRTGLGNSPLHF.

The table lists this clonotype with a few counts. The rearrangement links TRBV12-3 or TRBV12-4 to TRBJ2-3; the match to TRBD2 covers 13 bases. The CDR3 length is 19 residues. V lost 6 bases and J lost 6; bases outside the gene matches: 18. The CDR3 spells CASSRPTSGGSAGVDTQYF. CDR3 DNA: TGTGCCAGCAGCCGACCGACTAGCGGGGGGTCTGCGGGGGTGGATACGCAGTATTTT.

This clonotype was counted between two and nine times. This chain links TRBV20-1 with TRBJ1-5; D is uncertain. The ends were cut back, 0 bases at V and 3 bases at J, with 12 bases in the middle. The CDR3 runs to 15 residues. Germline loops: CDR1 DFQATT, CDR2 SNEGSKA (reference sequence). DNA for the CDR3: TGCAGTGCTAGAGACCCGAACGGGGTCAATCAGCCCCAGCATTTT. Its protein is CSARDPNGVNQPQHF.

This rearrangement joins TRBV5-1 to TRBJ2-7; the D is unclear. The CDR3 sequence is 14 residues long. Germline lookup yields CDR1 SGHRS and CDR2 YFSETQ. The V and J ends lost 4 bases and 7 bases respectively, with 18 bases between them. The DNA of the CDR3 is TGCGCCAGCAGCCTAGGACCTATCCCTAAGGAGCAGTACTTC. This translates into CASSLGPIPKEQYF.

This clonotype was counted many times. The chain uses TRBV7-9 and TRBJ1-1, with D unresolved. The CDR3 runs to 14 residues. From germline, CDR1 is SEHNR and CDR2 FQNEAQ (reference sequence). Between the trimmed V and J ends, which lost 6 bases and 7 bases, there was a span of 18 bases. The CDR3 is CASSPSGSGDEAFF. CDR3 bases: TGTGCCAGCAGTCCCAGCGGTTCTGGGGATGAAGCTTTCTTT.

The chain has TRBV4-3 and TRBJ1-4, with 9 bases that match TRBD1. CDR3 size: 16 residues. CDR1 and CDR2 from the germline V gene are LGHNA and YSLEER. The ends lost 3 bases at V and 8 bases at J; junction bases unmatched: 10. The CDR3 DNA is TGCGCCAGCAGCCAGGACCTTGGACAGGGGACGGAAAAACTGTTTTTT. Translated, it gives CASSQDLGQGTEKLFF.

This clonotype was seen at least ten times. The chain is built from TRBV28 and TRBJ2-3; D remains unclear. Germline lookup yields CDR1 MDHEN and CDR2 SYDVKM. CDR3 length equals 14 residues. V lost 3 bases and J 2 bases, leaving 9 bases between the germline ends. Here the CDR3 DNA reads TGTGCCAGCAGTTTTGCCACCTACACAGATACGCAGTATTTT. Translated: CASSFATYTDTQYF.

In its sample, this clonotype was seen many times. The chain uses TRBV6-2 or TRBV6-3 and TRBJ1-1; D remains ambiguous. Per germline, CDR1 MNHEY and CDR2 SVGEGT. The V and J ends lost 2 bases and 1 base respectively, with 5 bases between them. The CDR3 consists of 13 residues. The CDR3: CASSYVKNTEAFF. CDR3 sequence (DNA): TGTGCCAGCAGTTACGTCAAGAACACTGAAGCTTTCTTT.

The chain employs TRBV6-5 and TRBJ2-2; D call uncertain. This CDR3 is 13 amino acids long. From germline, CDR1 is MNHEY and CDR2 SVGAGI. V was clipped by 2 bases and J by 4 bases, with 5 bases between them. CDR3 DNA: TGTGCCAGCAGTTACCAGAGCACCGGGGAGCTGTTTTTT. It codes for CASSYQSTGELFF.

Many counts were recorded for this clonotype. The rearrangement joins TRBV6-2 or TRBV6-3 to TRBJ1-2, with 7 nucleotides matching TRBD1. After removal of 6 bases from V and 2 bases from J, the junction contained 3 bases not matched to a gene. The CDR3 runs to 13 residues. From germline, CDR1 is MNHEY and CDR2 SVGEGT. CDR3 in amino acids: CASRSGGNYGYTF. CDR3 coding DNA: TGTGCCAGCAGGTCAGGGGGAAACTATGGCTACACCTTC.

CDR3 residues: CASSRTTGEVRNQPQHF. In DNA form, the CDR3 reads TGCGCCAGCAGCCGGACGACAGGGGAGGTTCGCAATCAGCCCCAGCATTTT. V gene TRBV4-1 combines with J gene TRBJ1-5; 8 bases fit TRBD1. Trimming at V came to 4 bases and at J to 2 bases, leaving 10 bases not matched to a gene. The CDR3 has 17 amino acids. Germline loops: CDR1 MGHRA, CDR2 YSYEKL.

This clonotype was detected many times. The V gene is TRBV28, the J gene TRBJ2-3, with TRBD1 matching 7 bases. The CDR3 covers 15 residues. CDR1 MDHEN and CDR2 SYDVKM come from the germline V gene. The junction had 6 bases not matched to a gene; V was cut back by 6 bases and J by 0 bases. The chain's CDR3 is CASRVTGASTDTQYF. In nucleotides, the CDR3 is TGTGCCAGCAGGGTAACAGGGGCTAGCACAGATACGCAGTATTTT.

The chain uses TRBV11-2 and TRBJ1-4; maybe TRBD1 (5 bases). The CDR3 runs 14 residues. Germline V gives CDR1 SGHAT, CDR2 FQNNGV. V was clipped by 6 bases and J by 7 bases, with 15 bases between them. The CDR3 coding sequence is TGTGCCAGCAGGGGGGAGTCACTGCGTGAAAAACTGTTTTTT. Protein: CASRGESLREKLFF.